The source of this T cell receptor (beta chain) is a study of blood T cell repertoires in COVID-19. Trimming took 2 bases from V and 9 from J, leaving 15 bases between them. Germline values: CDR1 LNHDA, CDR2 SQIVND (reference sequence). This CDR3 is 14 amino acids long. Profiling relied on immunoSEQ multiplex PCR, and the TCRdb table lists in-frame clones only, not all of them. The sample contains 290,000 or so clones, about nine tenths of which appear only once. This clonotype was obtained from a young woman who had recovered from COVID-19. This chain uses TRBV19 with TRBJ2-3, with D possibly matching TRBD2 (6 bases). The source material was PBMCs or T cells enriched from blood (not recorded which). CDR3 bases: TGTGCCAGTAGTATAAAGGGAGGTGCAGGGACGCAGTATTTT. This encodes CASSIKGGAGTQYF. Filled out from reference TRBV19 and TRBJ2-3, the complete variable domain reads DGGITQSPKYLFRKEGQNVTLSCEQNLNHDAMYWYRQDPGQGLRLIYYSQIVNDFQKGDIAEGYSVSREKKESFPLTVTSAQKNPTAFYLCASSIKGGAGTQYFGPGTRLTVL.